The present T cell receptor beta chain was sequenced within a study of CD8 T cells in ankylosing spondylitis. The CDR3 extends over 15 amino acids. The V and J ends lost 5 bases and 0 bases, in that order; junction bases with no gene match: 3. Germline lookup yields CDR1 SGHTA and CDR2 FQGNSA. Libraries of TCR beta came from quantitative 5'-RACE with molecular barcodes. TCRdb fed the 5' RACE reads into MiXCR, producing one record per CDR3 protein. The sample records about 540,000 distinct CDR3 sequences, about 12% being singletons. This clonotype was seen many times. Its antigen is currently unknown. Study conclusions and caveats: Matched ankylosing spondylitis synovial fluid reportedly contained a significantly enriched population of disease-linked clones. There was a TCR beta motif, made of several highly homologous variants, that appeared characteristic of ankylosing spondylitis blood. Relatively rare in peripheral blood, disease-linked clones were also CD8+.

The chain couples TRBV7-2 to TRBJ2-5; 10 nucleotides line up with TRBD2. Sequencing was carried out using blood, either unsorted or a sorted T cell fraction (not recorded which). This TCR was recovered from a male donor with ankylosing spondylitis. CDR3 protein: CASSTLAGYQETQYF. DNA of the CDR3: TGTGCCAGCAGCACACTAGCGGGATACCAAGAGACCCAGTACTTC. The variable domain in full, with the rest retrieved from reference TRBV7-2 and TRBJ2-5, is GAGVSQSPSNKVTEKGKDVELRCDPISGHTALYWYRQSLGQGLEFLIYFQGNSAPDKSGLPSDRFSAERTGGSVSTLTIQRTQQEDSAVYLCASSTLAGYQETQYFGPGTRLLVL.